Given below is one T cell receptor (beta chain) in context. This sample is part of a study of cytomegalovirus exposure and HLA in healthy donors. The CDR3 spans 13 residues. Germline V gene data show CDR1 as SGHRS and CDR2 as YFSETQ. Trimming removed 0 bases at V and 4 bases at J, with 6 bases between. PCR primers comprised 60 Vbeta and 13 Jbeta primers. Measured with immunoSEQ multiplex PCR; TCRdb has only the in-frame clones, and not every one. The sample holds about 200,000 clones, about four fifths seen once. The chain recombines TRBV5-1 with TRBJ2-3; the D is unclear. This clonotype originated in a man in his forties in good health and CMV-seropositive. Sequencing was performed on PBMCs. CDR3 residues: CASSLGGSDTQYF. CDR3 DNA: TGCGCCAGCAGCTTGGGCGGTTCAGATACGCAGTATTTT.